This TCR beta chain was documented in a study of cytomegalovirus exposure and HLA in healthy donors. Study summary: Earlier, 180 million or so T cells were analyzed, and approximately 110 million unique TCR beta sequences were found among them. Whole-study results and caveats: What TCR beta sequences reportedly achieved was accurate prediction of HLA-A and HLA-B alleles in most subjects. Analysis performed later showed TCR beta chains linked to HLA being more clonally expanded than equally common others.

V was pared by 7 bases and J by 1 base, with 10 bases between. This CDR3 has 13 amino acids. Germline assignment: CDR1 MNHEY and CDR2 SVGAGI. PCR was performed using 60 Vbeta and 13 Jbeta primers. Here immunoSEQ multiplex PCR was the method, and the copy in TCRdb shows in-frame clones only, minus some. The sample contains approximately 150,000 clones, approximately 79% of which appear only once. With respect to this clone: Its antigen is undetermined.

Sequenced: PBMCs. The V call is TRBV6-5, the J call TRBJ1-1, with a tentative D call TRBD1 (6 bases). The TCR comes from a man in his forties in good health and CMV-seronegative. CDR3 sequence reads: CASTKGGNTEAFF. The CDR3 nucleotides are TGTGCCAGCACTAAAGGGGGGAACACTGAAGCTTTCTTT.